What follows are 10 T cell receptor beta chains derived from one specimen sequenced in a study of T cells after yellow fever vaccination. TCRdb redid the calling of the 5' RACE reads with MiXCR, one entry per CDR3 protein. There are nearly 350,000 distinct CDR3 sequences in the sample; roughly 8.4% occur only once, and 17% lies in the top ten. The starting material was PBMCs, obtained approximately 40 days after the first yellow fever vaccination. The receptors originated from a man aged 18 to 35 who received the YFV17D yellow fever vaccine.

This clonotype was seen more than once but under ten times. The chain joins TRBV3-1 to TRBJ1-5; D remains ambiguous. Trimming cost V 4 bases and J 2 bases, with 18 bases left between them. CDR3 length: 17 residues. The germline V gene encodes CDR1 LGHDT and CDR2 YNNKEL (reference sequence). The CDR3 region is CASSPTIAGRGNQPQHF. CDR3 nucleotides: TGTGCCAGCAGCCCCACGATCGCGGGAAGGGGCAATCAGCCCCAGCATTTT. Full variable domain (outside the CDR3, taken from reference TRBV3-1 and TRBJ1-5): DTAVSQTPKYLVTQMGNDKSIKCEQNLGHDTMYWYKQDSKKFLKIMFSYNNKELIINETVPNRFSPKSPDKAHLNLHINSLELGDSAVYFCASSPTIAGRGNQPQHFGDGTRLSIL.

This clonotype was recorded at least ten times. The chain employs TRBV29-1 and TRBJ1-4; possible D gene TRBD1, 6 bases. CDR3 length: 13 amino acids. V was trimmed by 5 bases and J by 5 bases, leaving 12 bases between them. Per the germline V gene, CDR1 is SQVTM and CDR2 is ANQGSEA. CDR3 amino acids: CSVTDSLNEKLFF. As DNA, the CDR3 is TGCAGCGTTACGGACAGCTTAAATGAAAAACTGTTTTTT.

The chain employs TRBV5-4 and TRBJ2-1; 13 nucleotides match TRBD2. The CDR3 is 11 residues long. Germline lookup yields CDR1 SGHNT and CDR2 YYREEE (reference sequence). With 7 bases clipped from V and 14 bases from J, the junction kept 3 bases outside the gene matches. The CDR3 nucleotides are TGTGCCAGCGGCGGACTAGCGGGGGAGTTCTTC. Translated, it gives CASGGLAGEFF.

The V and J genes are TRBV19 and TRBJ1-1; perhaps TRBD1 as D (5 bases). Germline-derived CDR1 and CDR2 are LNHDA and SQIVND (reference sequence). CDR3 length: 16 amino acids. Trimming pared 7 bases from V and 4 bases from J, leaving 22 bases between. CDR3 bases: TGTGCCAGTACCACGATCCACGTGGGGGGGGTCACTGAAGCTTTCTTT. Translating it yields CASTTIHVGGVTEAFF.

V and J are TRBV7-9 and TRBJ2-3; no clear D gene. Trimming removed 1 base from V and 6 bases from J, with 11 bases in between. Germline lookup yields CDR1 SEHNR and CDR2 FQNEAQ (reference sequence). This CDR3 contains 14 residues. The CDR3 loop is CASSLVMARDTQYF. As DNA, the CDR3 is TGTGCCAGCAGCTTAGTGATGGCTCGGGATACGCAGTATTTT. Looking up the rest from reference TRBV7-9 and TRBJ2-3 gives the full variable domain: DTGVSQNPRHKITKRGQNVTFRCDPISEHNRLYWYRQTLGQGPEFLTYFQNEAQLEKSRLLSDRFSAERPKGSFSTLEIQRTEQGDSAMYLCASSLVMARDTQYFGPGTRLTVL.

This clonotype was detected many times. This chain connects TRBV19 to TRBJ2-3, with D maybe TRBD2 (5 bases). Germline assignment: CDR1 LNHDA and CDR2 SQIVND (reference sequence). The CDR3 extends over 13 amino acids. The V and J ends lost 4 bases and 4 bases respectively, with 9 bases between them. CDR3 bases: TGTGCCAGTAGTAACCGGGAAGCAGATACGCAGTATTTT. This encodes CASSNREADTQYF.

V usage is TRBV5-1 and J usage is TRBJ2-1, with 7 bases identical to TRBD2. Per the germline V gene, CDR1 is SGHRS and CDR2 is YFSETQ. V shed 0 bases, J shed 4 bases, and the junction held 1 base outside the gene matches. This CDR3 has 14 amino acids. This CDR3 is CASSLGEGYNEQFF. As DNA, the CDR3 is TGCGCCAGCAGCTTGGGGGAGGGTTACAATGAGCAGTTCTTC.

This clonotype came up a few times. This chain uses TRBV6-2 or TRBV6-3 with TRBJ2-5; D is perhaps TRBD1 (6 bases). The germline V and J ends were trimmed by 5 bases and 1 base, with 17 bases remaining between them. Germline lookup yields CDR1 MNHEY and CDR2 SVGEGT. This CDR3 region has 16 residues. The DNA of the CDR3 is TGTGCCAGCAGTCCCCTGGACAGAAGGGCCCAAGAGACCCAGTACTTC. This sequence encodes CASSPLDRRAQETQYF.

This clonotype showed up just a few times. This chain joins TRBV5-1 and TRBJ1-2; TRBD1 matches at 8 bases. CDR1 is SGHRS and CDR2 is YFSETQ in the germline V gene. This CDR3 spans 17 amino acids. Losses at the gene ends were 4 bases for V and 4 bases for J; bases not matched to a gene: 15. CDR3 coding DNA: TGCGCCAGCAGCCCGGGGTCAGGGGGCGCGGTACCCTATGGCTACACCTTC. Its protein product is CASSPGSGGAVPYGYTF.

In its sample, this clonotype was seen many times. J is TRBJ2-1 and V is TRBV5-6, with D unclear. Trimming removed 0 bases from V and 0 bases from J, with 4 bases in between. Germline-derived CDR1 and CDR2 are SGHDT and YYEEEE. CDR3 length equals 14 residues. The CDR3 loop is CASSLGRSYNEQFF. CDR3 nucleotide sequence: TGTGCCAGCAGCTTGGGCCGCTCCTACAATGAGCAGTTCTTC.